The clone carrying this T cell receptor (beta chain) was picked up a small number of times. The antigen remains undetermined. Sequencing was performed with immunoSEQ multiplex PCR; in TCRdb, only in-frame clones are kept and a portion is missing. The data show roughly 64,000 clones, about four fifths seen once. The sample is drawn from a study of OX40 agonist ivuxolimab in advanced cancers. Study information: Males comprised 75% to 90% of the group, whose mean age was about 62 years (range 23 to 79).

The CDR3 extends over 15 amino acids. Trimming stripped 2 bases from V and 2 bases from J, with 8 bases between. CDR1 and CDR2 (germline): SGHDT, YYEEEE. Study-wide results and caveats: Among expanded peripheral T cells, antigen specificity went undetermined. Part of the nonresponder group also had normalized T-cell clonal expansion that was low. Among the lowest peripheral clonal expansion occurred in 0.1-3.0 mg/kg partial responders.

V gene TRBV5-6 combines with J gene TRBJ2-6; no reliable D call. The source material was CD4+ or CD8+ T cells sorted from blood, sampled in a trial of the OX40 agonist ivuxolimab. This TCR derives from an adult with an advanced solid tumor such as melanoma, head and neck, liver or kidney cancer. For the CDR3, the DNA is TGTGCCAGCAGCTTTCGGCAGCCTGGGGCCAACGTCCTGACTTTC. Its protein product is CASSFRQPGANVLTF.